The rows below give T cell receptor beta chains drawn from one sample of a study of breast tumors, draining lymph nodes, adjacent tissues. TCRdb re-called the multiplex PCR reads through MiXCR, storing one row per CDR3 protein. This sample has 250,000 or so distinct CDR3 sequences, with 30% found just once. What was sequenced was axillary lymph node tissue. These receptors originate from a female donor with breast cancer. Some clones in this sample may be carry-over from other donors' samples. Both conserved end residues are part of each CDR3. Only some rows state a clone size, as once, few, many or a class for expanded clones.

>many|TRBJ1-2|TRBV6-1
CASSELDRVYGDYTF
>many|TRBJ2-1|TRBV5-1
CASSLEGTSGRTEQFF
>many|TRBJ2-3|TRBV9
CASSLKPGLAGNTDTQYF
>NA|TRBJ2-3|TRBV28
CASSLSSGTSRF
>many|TRBJ2-1|TRBV20-1
CSARGDYNEQFF
>many|TRBJ1-4|TRBV14
CASSLLAGGGEKLFF
>NA|TRBJ1-1|TRBV20-1
CSARDRAGGPTEAFF
>many|TRBJ2-1|TRBV5-6
CASSTLTGGNDEQFF
>NA|TRBJ1-1|TRBV18
CASSPLQGVNTEAFF
>many|TRBJ1-6|TRBV4-1
CASSQALTINSPLHF
>NA|TRBJ1-1|TRBV4-1
CASSQDAGNTEAFF
>many|TRBJ1-2|TRBV30
CAWSRRVNYGYTF
>NA|TRBJ2-1|TRBV30
CAWSKWGTSHNLQFF
>NA|TRBJ1-6|TRBV5-4
CASSPPGGNSPLHF
>NA|TRBJ2-3|TRBV20-1
CSAPAGTSGRRSTGTQYF
>once|TRBJ1-5|TRBV15
CATRRWGREHF
>many|TRBJ1-2|TRBV4-1
CASSQVTFKGYGYTF
>many|TRBJ2-2|TRBV19
CASSIWFGGSSTGELFF
>NA|TRBJ1-2|TRBV7-9
CASSLDSSGVEGYTF
>NA|TRBJ2-3|TRBV30
CAWSELTSGSIDTQYF
>many|TRBJ2-2|TRBV6-5
CASSLTVAHGELFF
>many|TRBJ1-4|TRBV15
CATSGGTLPNEKLFF
>NA|TRBJ1-1|TRBV12-3/TRBV12-4
CASSLRTGGLAEAFF
>many|TRBJ2-1|TRBV5-1
CASSLGLAGAREQFF
>many|TRBJ2-5|TRBV10-1
CASSVERQAIPAAAETQYF
>NA|TRBJ1-1|TRBV4-1
CASSQVLDRKNTEAFF
>NA|TRBJ2-1|TRBV29-1
CSARGGRGNNEQFF
>NA|TRBJ2-5|TRBV15
CATSRATEGSGETQYF
>many|TRBJ2-5|TRBV29-1
CSVQGLVIQTQYF
>many|TRBJ1-2|TRBV18
CASSPMGIDGYTF
>NA|TRBJ1-1|TRBV20-1
CSAEGSRKNTEAFF
>NA|TRBJ1-1|TRBV15
CATSRVYKAGQLMNRAFF
>NA|TRBJ2-7|TRBV5-6
CASTLSGRGTSYEQYF
>many|TRBJ2-3|TRBV5-1
CASRMTSPDTQYF
>many|TRBJ2-5|TRBV5-6
CTSSLAPGRETQYF
>many|TRBJ2-5|TRBV6-2/TRBV6-3
CASSSLAETQYF
>NA|TRBJ2-7|TRBV5-4
CASRFGSSYEQYF
>many|TRBJ2-2|TRBV7-9
CASSLGGASVNTGELFF
>many|TRBJ2-3|TRBV7-2
CASSLRGRGISDTQYF
>many|TRBJ2-7|TRBV5-6
CASSFASTSYEQYF
>NA|TRBJ2-1|TRBV3-1
CASSQDGGQGYNEQFF
>many|TRBJ1-6|TRBV6-2/TRBV6-3
CASHRGQGNSPLHF
>many|TRBJ1-2|TRBV5-8
CASSLAGLKAYGYTF
>NA|TRBJ2-5|TRBV11-2
CASSPRTFGGTQYF
>many|TRBJ1-2|TRBV5-1
CASARRGLDGYTF
>many|TRBJ2-5|TRBV18
CASTTGAEETQYF
>NA|TRBJ2-5|TRBV2
CASSRSETQYF
>many|TRBJ2-2|TRBV11-1
CASSSQGVSTGELFF
>many|TRBJ1-2|TRBV19
CASSMDRDYGYTF
>many|TRBJ2-7|TRBV29-1
CSVGRAGSYEQYF
>many|TRBJ2-3|TRBV5-6
CASSPTYTTDTQYF
>many|TRBJ2-1|TRBV29-1
CSVARASGPDNEQFF